The 22 T cell receptor beta chains in this list originate from one sample, sequenced in a study of T cells in Graves' hyperthyroidism and ophthalmopathy. The CDR3 regions of TCR beta were amplified from RNA transcripts. The TCR CDR3 first-round RT-PCR relied on the HTBI primer set. TCRdb analysed the multiplex PCR reads with MiXCR anew, one entry per CDR3 protein. The sample has around 340,000 distinct CDR3 sequences; approximately 15% are singletons. The sequenced sample was blood. Receptors originate from a woman aged 25 to 39 with Graves' hyperthyroidism.

J is TRBJ1-5 and V is TRBV30, with 7 bases identical to TRBD1. Germline CDR1 reads GTSNPN; CDR2 reads SVGIG (reference sequence). Trimming cost V 1 base and J 0 bases; bases outside gene matches: 3. This CDR3 comprises 15 residues. The CDR3 DNA sequence: TGTGCCTGGAGTGCCGGGACAGCTAGCAATCAGCCCCAGCATTTT. This codes for CAWSAGTASNQPQHF.

On this clonotype: The final CDR3 position lacks the conserved phenylalanine or tryptophan, pointing to a likely read error. The gene calls are TRBV2 and TRBJ1-5, with 8 nucleotides matching TRBD1. J lost 5 bases, V lost 5 bases, and 11 bases had no gene match. Germline V gives CDR1 SNHLY, CDR2 FYNNEI. The CDR3 contains 16 residues. The CDR3 region has the DNA TGTGCCAGCAGTACCGACCGGGACAGGCGAGATCAGCCCCAGCATCTT. This encodes CASSTDRDRRDQPQHL.

The chain employs TRBV7-9 and TRBJ1-2; the D gene is possibly TRBD1 (6 bases). V lost 5 bases and J lost 4, with 32 bases in between. Germline CDR1 is SEHNR and CDR2 is FQNEAQ (reference sequence). This CDR3 has 20 residues. CDR3 bases: TGTGCCAGCAGCCCAGGAGTGAGGGAGCGGGGGGCGCGGAGGCCCTATGGCTACACCTTC. Protein: CASSPGVRERGARRPYGYTF.

This clonotype was recorded at least ten times. The CDR3 nucleotides read TGTGCCAGCAGCTTAGGTGGCAGAAACAATGAGCAGTTCTTC. This translates into CASSLGGRNNEQFF. J is TRBJ2-1 and V is TRBV11-2; unclear D gene. Germline V CDR1 and CDR2: SGHAT, FQNNGV. V was cut by 1 base and J by 5 bases, with 9 bases left in between. The CDR3 consists of 14 residues.

CDR3 sequence reads: CASSHRAGLNTGELFF. In DNA, the CDR3 is TGTGCCAGCAGCCATCGGGCAGGACTGAACACCGGGGAGCTGTTTTTT. J is TRBJ2-2 and V is TRBV3-1; possibly TRBD2 for D (5 bases). Germline assignment: CDR1 LGHDT and CDR2 YNNKEL (reference sequence). CDR3 size: 16 residues. The V gene lost 3 bases and the J gene lost 1 base, with 12 bases spanning the gap. The variable domain in full, with the rest retrieved from reference TRBV3-1 and TRBJ2-2, is DTAVSQTPKYLVTQMGNDKSIKCEQNLGHDTMYWYKQDSKKFLKIMFSYNNKELIINETVPNRFSPKSPDKAHLNLHINSLELGDSAVYFCASSHRAGLNTGELFFGEGSRLTVL.

There are many counts of this clonotype. The chain couples TRBV5-1 to TRBJ2-1; the match to TRBD2 covers 7 bases. V was clipped by 4 bases and J by 3 bases; unmatched bases: 7. The germline V gene encodes CDR1 SGHRS and CDR2 YFSETQ. The CDR3 extends over 15 amino acids. The DNA for the CDR3 is TGCGCCAGCAGCCGGGAGGCGGGGAGCTACAATGAGCAGTTCTTC. It translates to CASSREAGSYNEQFF.

CDR3 amino acids: CASSETDLPWSEQFF. The DNA of the CDR3 is TGCGCCAGCAGTGAGACGGACCTTCCCTGGAGTGAGCAGTTCTTC. This rearrangement joins TRBV10-2 to TRBJ2-1; D call uncertain. V shed 2 bases and J shed 9 bases, with 17 bases lying between them. The germline V gene has CDR1 WSHSY and CDR2 SAAADI. The length of the CDR3 is 15 residues.

This clonotype has ten or more counts. V and J are TRBV27 and TRBJ2-5; no clear D. Germline V gene sequence: CDR1 MNHEY, CDR2 SMNVEV (reference sequence). The CDR3 is 14 amino acids. The V end lost 6 bases, the J end lost 2 bases, and 13 bases lay between the germline ends. This CDR3 reads CASRKQLGQETQYF. The CDR3 nucleotides read TGTGCCAGCAGAAAACAACTGGGACAAGAGACCCAGTACTTC.

This clonotype occurred a few times. The chain combines TRBV12-5 with TRBJ2-1, with D possibly being TRBD2 (6 bases). Germline assignment: CDR1 LGHNT and CDR2 FRNRAP. This CDR3 region has 15 residues. Trimming pared 2 bases from V and 5 bases from J, leaving 13 bases between. The CDR3 loop reads CASGLPRDLDNEQFF. The CDR3, as DNA: TGTGCTAGTGGTTTGCCCCGGGACTTAGACAATGAGCAGTTCTTC.

This clonotype was observed a handful of times. V gene TRBV7-2 combines with J gene TRBJ1-4; TRBD1 matches at 9 bases. CDR1 and CDR2 from the germline V gene are SGHTA and FQGNSA. V was pared by 3 bases and J by 9 bases, with 5 bases of the junction left unmatched. CDR3 length: 14 residues. The CDR3 loop is CASSLGDRDQKLFF. CDR3 sequence (DNA): TGTGCCAGCAGCTTGGGGGACAGGGACCAAAAACTGTTTTTT.

The sample holds many counts of this clonotype. The gene calls are TRBV24-1 and TRBJ2-7; possibly TRBD1 or TRBD2 for D (5 bases each). The CDR3 extends over 13 amino acids. Germline lookup yields CDR1 KGHDR and CDR2 SFDVKD. The V end lost 5 bases, the J end lost 9 bases, and 16 bases lay between the germline ends. The CDR3 here is CATSVAGPRGQYF. CDR3 DNA: TGTGCCACCAGTGTCGCAGGGCCGAGGGGGCAGTACTTC.

In its sample, this clonotype was seen a few times. The V gene is TRBV27, the J gene TRBJ2-4; TRBD2 matches at 7 bases. Germline V gene lookup returns CDR1 MNHEY and CDR2 SMNVEV (reference sequence). V shed 5 bases, J shed 0 bases, and the junction held 1 base outside the gene matches. The CDR3 is made up of 14 amino acids. The CDR3: CASSSGVAKNIQYF. In DNA, the CDR3 is TGTGCCAGCAGTAGCGGGGTAGCCAAAAACATTCAGTACTTC.

This clonotype has only a few counts. The chain combines TRBV3-1 with TRBJ1-4; 9 bases map to TRBD1. The CDR3 covers 14 residues. Germline-derived CDR1 and CDR2 are LGHDT and YNNKEL (reference sequence). The trim removed 4 bases at V and 6 bases at J, leaving 3 bases unmatched. This CDR3 reads CASSPWTGDEKLFF. The CDR3 DNA follows: TGTGCCAGCAGCCCCTGGACAGGGGATGAAAAACTGTTTTTT.

The sample holds a few counts of this clonotype. V usage is TRBV7-9 and J usage is TRBJ1-5; D is uncertain. Trimming left V 5 bases short and J 3 bases short, with 5 bases between. The germline V gene encodes CDR1 SEHNR and CDR2 FQNEAQ (reference sequence). The CDR3 is made up of 12 amino acids. The CDR3 bases are TGTGCCAGCAGCGGGATCAATCAGCCCCAGCATTTT. Translating it yields CASSGINQPQHF. The whole variable domain, filled in from reference TRBV7-9 and TRBJ1-5, reads DTGVSQNPRHKITKRGQNVTFRCDPISEHNRLYWYRQTLGQGPEFLTYFQNEAQLEKSRLLSDRFSAERPKGSFSTLEIQRTEQGDSAMYLCASSGINQPQHFGDGTRLSIL.

This clonotype was counted many times. The chain carries TRBV7-6 and TRBJ1-3; TRBD1 is a possible D gene (5 bases). The CDR3 contains 17 residues. V gave up 3 bases and J gave up 1 base, with 16 bases separating them. Germline CDR1 and CDR2: SGHVS and FNYEAQ. CDR3 sequence: CASSLGQGVGSGNTIYF. As DNA, the CDR3 is TGTGCCAGCAGCTTGGGCCAGGGAGTGGGGTCTGGAAACACCATATATTTT.

The chain links TRBV5-1 to TRBJ1-3; a weak D match, TRBD1 (6 bases). Germline loops: CDR1 SGHRS, CDR2 YFSETQ. Trimming cost V 3 bases and J 1 base, with 8 bases left between them. This CDR3 is built from 14 residues. This chain's CDR3 is CASSSQGSGNTIYF. CDR3 DNA: TGCGCCAGCAGCTCACAGGGTTCTGGAAACACCATATATTTT.

The V and J genes are TRBV9 and TRBJ2-3; D unresolved. Germline CDR1 SGDLS, CDR2 YYNGEE. Between the trimmed V and J ends, which lost 0 bases and 0 bases, there was a span of 8 bases. This CDR3 has 15 residues. For the CDR3, the DNA is TGTGCCAGCAGCGTAGAGGACCAGAGCACAGATACGCAGTATTTT. Its translation: CASSVEDQSTDTQYF.

This clonotype was counted ten times or more. The chain has TRBV6-1 and TRBJ2-2; 12 bases line up with TRBD2. The CDR3 contains 14 residues. The junction had 0 bases not matched to a gene; V was cut back by 6 bases and J by 4 bases. Germline V gene lookup returns CDR1 MNHNS and CDR2 SASEGT. The DNA of the CDR3 is TGTGCCAGCAGACTAGCGGGGGGCACCGGGGAGCTGTTTTTT. Encoded protein: CASRLAGGTGELFF.

This clonotype showed up many times. The rearrangement uses TRBV6-2 or TRBV6-3 and TRBJ2-3; tentatively, D is TRBD2 (6 bases). V was trimmed by 6 bases and J by 2 bases, leaving 12 bases between them. Germline loops: CDR1 MNHEY, CDR2 SVGEGT. The CDR3 runs to 14 residues. Here the CDR3 reads CASRPGEPTDTQYF. The CDR3 DNA sequence: TGTGCCAGCAGACCGGGAGAGCCCACAGATACGCAGTATTTT.

This clonotype was detected many times. The rearrangement joins TRBV19 to TRBJ1-5; 9 bases fit TRBD1. The CDR3 is 16 amino acids. V gave up 10 bases and J gave up 3 bases; unmatched junction bases: 13. Germline V gene lookup returns CDR1 LNHDA and CDR2 SQIVND (reference sequence). CDR3 coding DNA: TGTGCCACTCTTCCGCCGGGACAGGGACTCAATCAGCCCCAGCATTTT. Amino acids: CATLPPGQGLNQPQHF.

The chain carries TRBV24-1 and TRBJ2-1, with 8 nucleotides matching TRBD2. Unmatched junction bases numbered 12, after V lost 5 bases and J lost 4 bases. CDR1 is KGHDR, CDR2 SFDVKD, per germline. There are 17 residues in the CDR3. The CDR3 DNA is TGTGCCACCAGTGCTAGCCCCGGGACTAGTGGTTACAATGAGCAGTTCTTC. As protein: CATSASPGTSGYNEQFF.

In its sample, this clonotype was seen a few times. The J gene is TRBJ2-5, the V gene TRBV29-1, with 7 nucleotides matching TRBD2. The CDR3 has 15 amino acids. J was trimmed by 5 bases and V by 0 bases; bases with no gene match: 9. Germline CDR1 and CDR2: SQVTM and ANQGSEA. CDR3 region: CSVEDQREGGETQYF. The CDR3, as DNA: TGCAGCGTTGAAGATCAGAGGGAGGGCGGGGAGACCCAGTACTTC.